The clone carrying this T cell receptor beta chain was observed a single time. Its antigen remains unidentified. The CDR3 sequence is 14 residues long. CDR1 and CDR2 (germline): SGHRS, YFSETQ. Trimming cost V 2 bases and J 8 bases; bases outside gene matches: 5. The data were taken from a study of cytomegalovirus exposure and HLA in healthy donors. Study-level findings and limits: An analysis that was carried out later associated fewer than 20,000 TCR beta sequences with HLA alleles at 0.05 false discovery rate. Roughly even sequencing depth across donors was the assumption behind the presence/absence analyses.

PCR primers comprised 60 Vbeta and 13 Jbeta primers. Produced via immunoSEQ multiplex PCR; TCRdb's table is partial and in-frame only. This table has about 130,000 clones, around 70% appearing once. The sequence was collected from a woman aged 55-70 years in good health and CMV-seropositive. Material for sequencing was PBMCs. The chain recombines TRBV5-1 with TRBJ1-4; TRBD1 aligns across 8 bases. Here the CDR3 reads CASSLGQGTEKLFF. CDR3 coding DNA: TGCGCCAGCAGCTTAGGACAGGGAACGGAAAAACTGTTTTTT. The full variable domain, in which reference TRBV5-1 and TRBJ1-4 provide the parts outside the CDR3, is KAGVTQTPRYLIKTRGQQVTLSCSPISGHRSVSWYQQTPGQGLQFLFEYFSETQRNKGNFPGRFSGRQFSNSRSEMNVSTLELGDSALYLCASSLGQGTEKLFFGSGTQLSVL.